The following is a T cell receptor beta chain sequence with its context. The data were produced by immunoSEQ multiplex PCR, yet TCRdb's version contains in-frame clones alone and is incomplete. This table holds tens of thousands of clones, roughly 89% found once. The sample originates from a study of control samples from healthy donors and cancer patients. The material sequenced was PBMCs. This TCR was sampled from a man aged 35 to 55 with colorectal cancer.

This chain's CDR3 is CASRRRPRNYGYTF. The CDR3, as DNA: TGTGCCAGCAGACGCAGGCCGAGAAACTATGGCTACACCTTC. This chain connects TRBV2 to TRBJ1-2; the D is unclear. CDR1 is SNHLY, CDR2 FYNNEI, per germline. The V end lost 6 bases, the J end lost 2 bases, and 13 bases lay between the germline ends. The length of the CDR3 is 14 residues.